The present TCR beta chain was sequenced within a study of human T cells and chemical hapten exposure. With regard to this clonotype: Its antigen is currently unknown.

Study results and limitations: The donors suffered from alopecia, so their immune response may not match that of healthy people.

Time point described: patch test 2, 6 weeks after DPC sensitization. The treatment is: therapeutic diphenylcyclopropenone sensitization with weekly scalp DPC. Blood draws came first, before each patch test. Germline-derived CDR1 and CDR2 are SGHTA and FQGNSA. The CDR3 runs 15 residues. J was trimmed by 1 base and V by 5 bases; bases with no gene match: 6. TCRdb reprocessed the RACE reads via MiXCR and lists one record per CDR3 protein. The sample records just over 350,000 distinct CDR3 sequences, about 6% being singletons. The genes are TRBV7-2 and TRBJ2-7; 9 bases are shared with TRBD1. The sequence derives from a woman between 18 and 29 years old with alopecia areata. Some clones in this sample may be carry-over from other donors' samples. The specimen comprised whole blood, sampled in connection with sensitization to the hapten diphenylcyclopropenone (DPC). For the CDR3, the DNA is TGTGCCAGCAGCCCGGGGACAGGGATGTCCTACGAGCAGTACTTC. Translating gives CASSPGTGMSYEQYF.